The entry below describes one T cell receptor (beta chain). Positive CCR7 selection of CD45RO-negative cells yielded the naive CD8 cells, and terminally differentiated effector memory CD45RA+ cells were excluded. Sequencing was performed with immunoSEQ multiplex PCR; in TCRdb, only in-frame clones are kept and a portion is missing. The table lists hundreds of thousands of clones, roughly 95% of them singletons, with over 0.09% in the top ten. CDR1 SQVTM and CDR2 ANQGSEA come from the germline V gene. The V and J ends lost 0 bases and 9 bases, in that order; junction bases with no gene match: 29. CDR3 length equals 22 residues. The sample is drawn from a study of shared clonotypes between healthy human individuals.

The specimen sequenced was naive CD8+ T cells sorted from blood. The chain combines TRBV29-1 with TRBJ2-7, with 13 bases lining up with TRBD2. The clonotype comes from a woman in her twenties or thirties in good health. The CDR3 bases are TGCAGCGTTGAAGATCCTTCCTCTACCGGGACTAGCGGGGAAATACTATCTACGGGGCAGTACTTC. The encoded protein is CSVEDPSSTGTSGEILSTGQYF.